Listed below are T cell receptor beta chains from one sample, sequenced in a study of human T cells and chemical hapten exposure. TCRdb fed the RACE reads into MiXCR, producing one record per CDR3 protein. Counted here are 35,000 to 55,000 distinct CDR3 sequences, about 3.5% occurring once; the ten biggest clones make up approximately 5%. Source material: whole blood. All receptors derive from a human donor in good health. Some clones in this sample may be carry-over from other donors' samples. Both conserved end residues are part of each CDR3. Fields, in order: CDR3 protein, CDR3 DNA, clone size, J gene, D gene, V gene. D genes are given only for firm matches. Where a row states a size, it is once, few, many or the class of an expanded clone; other rows omit it.

CDR3 protein: CASTQLRTVGNEQFF; CDR3 DNA: TGTGCCAGCACCCAACTCCGGACAGTTGGAAATGAGCAGTTCTTC; clone size: many; J gene: TRBJ2-1; D gene: NA; V gene: TRBV6-5
CDR3 protein: CASSWEAGNTEAFF; CDR3 DNA: TGTGCCAGCAGTTGGGAGGCCGGGAACACTGAAGCTTTCTTT; clone size: NA; J gene: TRBJ1-1; D gene: NA; V gene: TRBV28
CDR3 protein: CASSPGGEQYF; CDR3 DNA: TGTGCCAGCAGCCCCGGAGGCGAGCAGTACTTC; clone size: NA; J gene: TRBJ2-7; D gene: NA; V gene: TRBV7-2
CDR3 protein: CASSPVAGGPSEQFF; CDR3 DNA: TGTGCCAGCAGCCCAGTAGCGGGAGGGCCTTCCGAGCAGTTCTTC; clone size: many; J gene: TRBJ2-1; D gene: TRBD2; V gene: TRBV3-1
CDR3 protein: CASMTAYPNYGYTF; CDR3 DNA: TGTGCCAGCATGACAGCCTACCCGAACTATGGCTACACCTTC; clone size: NA; J gene: TRBJ1-2; D gene: NA; V gene: TRBV27
CDR3 protein: CASSEGSFYGYTF; CDR3 DNA: TGTGCCAGCAGTGAAGGGTCTTTTTATGGCTACACCTTC; clone size: few; J gene: TRBJ1-2; D gene: NA; V gene: TRBV2
CDR3 protein: CASSVVSGGTDTQYF; CDR3 DNA: TGTGCCAGCAGCGTAGTGAGCGGAGGCACAGATACGCAGTATTTT; clone size: many; J gene: TRBJ2-3; D gene: NA; V gene: TRBV9
CDR3 protein: CASSFSLDIGSPLHF; CDR3 DNA: TGTGCCAGCAGTTTCTCCTTGGACATAGGGTCACCCCTCCACTTT; clone size: many; J gene: TRBJ1-6; D gene: NA; V gene: TRBV27
CDR3 protein: CASSTDTLNTEAFF; CDR3 DNA: TGTGCCAGCAGTACGGACACCCTGAACACTGAAGCTTTCTTT; clone size: many; J gene: TRBJ1-1; D gene: NA; V gene: TRBV27
CDR3 protein: CSVKQGAQETQYF; CDR3 DNA: TGCAGCGTGAAACAAGGGGCCCAAGAGACCCAGTACTTC; clone size: many; J gene: TRBJ2-5; D gene: NA; V gene: TRBV29-1